Sequencing of this T cell receptor (beta chain) was carried out in a study of shared clonotypes between healthy human individuals. V gave up 4 bases and J gave up 7 bases; unmatched junction bases: 13. The CDR3 covers 16 residues. The germline V gene has CDR1 SGHTA and CDR2 FQGTGA. Clones were read by immunoSEQ multiplex PCR, and TCRdb kept only the in-frame ones, dropping some. The table shows about 870,000 clones, with around 92% occurring only once. Terminally differentiated effector memory CD45RA+ cells were excluded by CCR7 positive selection of CD45RO-negative cells. The chain uses TRBV7-3 and TRBJ2-1; TRBD1 matches at 7 bases. The sample was naive CD8+ T cells sorted from blood. The TCR originated in a man younger than 40 in good health. CDR3 coding DNA: TGTGCCAGCAGCTCAGTTCCGGGACAGCTGGGGAATGAGCAGTTCTTC. Amino acid sequence: CASSSVPGQLGNEQFF.